The T cell receptor beta chain under discussion was sequenced for a study of vaccination and CD4 T cells after COVID-19 (dated by TCRdb to the early 2020s). Turning to the overall study: Every convalescent patient had a positive nasal swab PCR test for SARS-CoV-2, with mild disease in nine or ten patients and severe disease in one. Culture stimuli were overlapping spike peptide pools from SARS-CoV-2 and from the common cold coronaviruses HCoV-NL63, HCoV-OC43 and HCoV-229E. In the convalescent cohort there were six males and four females, among whom were two Hispanic individuals, seven Caucasians, two Asians and one multiracial person. Post-COVID blood samples were collected from convalescent patients a median of around 100 days after diagnosis, with a range of about 30 to 161 days. Participants received two doses of either the Pfizer-BioNTech BNT162b2 vaccine (n=8) or the Moderna mRNA-1273 vaccine (n=2). Control cultures received a CEFX viral epitope pool as the positive control, an HIV-1 Nef peptide pool as the negative control, or no peptide. In roughly 11 COVID-19 convalescent patients and 4 infection-naive healthy vaccine recipients, the spike-specific CD4+ TCR repertoire before mRNA vaccination was compared with the repertoire after mRNA vaccination. Post-vaccine blood samples were obtained a median of around 67 days after the second vaccine dose, with a range of roughly 12 to 250 days. The investigation overall reported the following: The median number of SARS-CoV-2-reactive clonotypes rose from 20 to 25 after infection to a few dozen after vaccination, but the change was not significant. Relatively few convalescent patients were included in the study, and early timepoints after natural infection were not analyzed. Of the vaccine-specific clones found in convalescent patients, nearly all (304 of 307) were mono-reactive for SARS-CoV-2 spike instead of being cross-reactive with common cold coronaviruses. In convalescent patients, a median around 85% of post-vaccine SARS-CoV-2-reactive clones were detected only after vaccination, and vaccine-specific priming was suggested by this finding.

V is pared back by 5 bases and J by 1 base, with 9 bases lying between the germline termini. The CDR3 goes from the cysteine to the phenylalanine over 13 residues. Solely the CDR3 DNA is kept, with 39 bases framed from the first base. Per the germline V gene (reference sequence), MNHEY is the CDR1 and SMNVEV is the CDR2. Libraries were constructed by PCR. DNA from cultured CD4+ T cells underwent TCR sequencing with the Oncomine TCR Beta short-read assay at the Johns Hopkins FTIC core. Genomic DNA was extracted from the cultured CD4+ T cells with the QIAamp micro DNA kit. Oncomine TCR Beta libraries from cultured CD4+ T cells were pooled with unique dual indexes and sequenced on an Illumina iSeq 100. For the original study's pipeline: Non-productive sequences were filtered out, and CDR3s that did not start with C, did not end with F or W, or were shorter than 7 amino acids were discarded. The MANAFEST web application was used to identify antigen-specific clonotypes by comparing peptide-stimulated wells against reference wells and other culture wells. An FDR below 0.05, an odds ratio above 5, and a productive frequency above 0.1% in at least two of three replicate wells were required for clones to be considered positive. Clonotypes that were significantly expanded in both SARS-CoV-2 spike wells and at least one common cold coronavirus spike condition were defined as cross-reactive. Similarity between CDR3 sequences was evaluated in R version 3.6.1 using Levenshtein distances (stringdist) and unrooted phylogenetic trees (ape). The raw public reads went through TCRdb reprocessing: fastp at Q25, MiXCR clone calling, in-frame beta chains kept. Rows merge per CDR3 protein into single entries with the most common DNA and genes. For this entry, the V and J calls and clone size follow TCRdb and not the study's own pipeline. This sample gives about 10,000 distinct CDR3 sequences in total; 63% of them show up just once. The ten biggest clones cover 23% of the sample.

With respect to this clonotype: Its antigen is unknown. Nothing much larger sits one base from this clone, and base qualities are not available.

The treatment or condition label for this specimen denotes: roughly 11-day PBMC culture with coronavirus spike peptide pools or control peptides (ViraFEST assay). The ViraFEST assay, used in the study, expanded antigen-specific T cells with peptide pools and then identified the expanded clonotypes through TCR sequencing. The convalescent patients' positive SARS-CoV-2 PCR tests were from March to December 2020, which was before the Alpha, Beta and Delta variants emerged in the United States. Each well held approximately 2 million PBMCs cultured in IMDM containing roughly 5% human AB serum and approximately 9.8 IU/ml IL-2, with roughly 9.2 ug/ml peptide pools added. On days 3 and 7, half of the culture medium was replaced with fresh IL-2-containing medium. Once the cells had been in culture for about 10 days, the EasySep CD4+ T cell isolation kit was used to isolate CD4+ T cells by negative selection. Ficoll-Paque Plus gradient centrifugation was used to isolate PBMCs from whole blood, and the isolated PBMCs were then either used fresh or cryopreserved at -140C. Culture conditions were generally each tested in triplicate wells.

Sequencing used CD4+ T cells from blood, cultured in vitro. The TCR comes from a human donor who had recovered from COVID-19. The chain links TRBV27 with TRBJ2-7, with the D call tentatively TRBD1 or TRBD2, each fitting 5 bases. The nucleotide sequence is given as TGTGCCAGCAGTCCCTGGGGGTCCTACGAGCAGTACTTC. Translated, it reads CASSPWGSYEQYF.